This TCR beta chain was recovered during a study of T cell responses to AZD1222 COVID-19 vaccine. Some clones are missing from TCRdb's copy, which holds only in-frame ones; the method was immunoSEQ multiplex PCR. The data show about 120,000 clones, with around 94% seen just once and 1.6% held by the top ten. In germline, CDR1 is KGHSH, CDR2 LQKENI. The CDR3 has 14 amino acids. The V end was cut by 3 bases, the J end by 7 bases, with 15 bases between. The chain employs TRBV18 and TRBJ1-1, with no clear D. Source: peripheral blood, taken 28 days after the second AZD1222 dose. The sequence came from an adult who received the AZD1222 COVID-19 vaccine. The CDR3 DNA follows: TGTGCCAGCTCACCCCGCGACCAAGATGGTGAAGCTTTCTTT. Translated: CASSPRDQDGEAFF.